This entry features one T cell receptor beta chain sequence. Its target is unknown. Sequencing was performed with immunoSEQ multiplex PCR; in TCRdb, only in-frame clones are kept and a portion is missing. The sample yields 150,000 to 200,000 clones, around nine tenths seen once. This sample was taken from a study of T cell responses to AZD1222 COVID-19 vaccine. General study points: Reportedly, nearly half the spike-specific TCRs target unmutated variant regions. The donor group comprised mostly white British people and more females; the analysis possibly underestimated clonal diversity. Repertoire sampling occurred only after the peak T cell response.

This CDR3 is built from 14 residues. The trim removed 6 bases at V and 5 bases at J, leaving 8 bases unmatched. From germline, CDR1 is WSHSY and CDR2 SAAADI. Timing groups of about 4 and about 12 weeks for second doses were pooled. This chain links TRBV10-2 with TRBJ2-7, with 9 bases lining up with TRBD1. The sequence came from an adult who received the AZD1222 COVID-19 vaccine. The sequenced sample was peripheral blood, obtained 28 days after the second AZD1222 dose. The DNA for the CDR3 is TGCGCCAGCAGCGAGGGGACAGGGTGGGACGAGCAGTACTTC. Translation gives CASSEGTGWDEQYF.